A selection of T cell receptor beta chains follows, all from one sample in a study of blood T cells in healthy people across ages. TCRdb reprocessed the 5' RACE reads with MiXCR, giving one entry per CDR3 protein. The sample shows roughly 930,000 distinct CDR3 sequences, approximately 49% of them seen only once. Sequenced material: blood. These receptors all come from a man aged 30 to 45 in good health. Each CDR3 is given with its conserved first and last residue. A D gene is named only where the DNA matches it firmly. For some rows the clone size is stated as once, few or many, or as a class when expanded; others skip it.

j_gene,v_gene,abundance,d_gene,CDR3aa
TRBJ2-1,TRBV6-5,-,TRBD2,CASSRTSGYSYNEQFF
TRBJ2-3,TRBV4-2,-,TRBD2,CASSPLAGGRNTQYF
TRBJ1-1,TRBV12-3/TRBV12-4,-,-,CASSQIGGVTEAFF
TRBJ2-3,TRBV5-1,-,TRBD2,CASSLALGGGSTDTQYF
TRBJ2-7,TRBV7-2,few,-,CASSFPSLTYEQYF
TRBJ2-7,TRBV28,few,-,CASRQPPGTRSYEQYF
TRBJ2-1,TRBV2,-,TRBD2,CASRPTSGYNEQFF
TRBJ2-7,TRBV11-3,-,-,CASSLADYSSYEQYF
TRBJ2-1,TRBV14,few,TRBD2,CASSQGLAGGLNEQFF
TRBJ2-1,TRBV11-2,-,TRBD2,CASSTTSGLTNEQFF
TRBJ1-1,TRBV20-1,-,-,CSASQRRGEAFF
TRBJ2-1,TRBV7-2,-,-,CASSLEGIWSNEQFF
TRBJ2-5,TRBV29-1,-,-,CSVEPQETQYF
TRBJ1-4,TRBV5-6,-,-,CASSRAGSDEKLFF
TRBJ1-5,TRBV2,-,TRBD1,CASGGQVVGQPQHF
TRBJ1-4,TRBV6-5,-,-,CASSNPAGGEKLFF
TRBJ2-5,TRBV30,-,-,CAWSVTVETQYF
TRBJ2-5,TRBV7-2,-,TRBD2,CASSLAPSGGGETQYF
TRBJ1-2,TRBV27,-,-,CASSPIPEGMDDDYTF
TRBJ2-1,TRBV20-1,few,TRBD1,CSARYEDILEQGAFKNEQFF
-,TRBV27,-,-,CASSFETGNYEQYF
TRBJ1-1,TRBV7-9,-,-,CASTLDIAEAEAFF